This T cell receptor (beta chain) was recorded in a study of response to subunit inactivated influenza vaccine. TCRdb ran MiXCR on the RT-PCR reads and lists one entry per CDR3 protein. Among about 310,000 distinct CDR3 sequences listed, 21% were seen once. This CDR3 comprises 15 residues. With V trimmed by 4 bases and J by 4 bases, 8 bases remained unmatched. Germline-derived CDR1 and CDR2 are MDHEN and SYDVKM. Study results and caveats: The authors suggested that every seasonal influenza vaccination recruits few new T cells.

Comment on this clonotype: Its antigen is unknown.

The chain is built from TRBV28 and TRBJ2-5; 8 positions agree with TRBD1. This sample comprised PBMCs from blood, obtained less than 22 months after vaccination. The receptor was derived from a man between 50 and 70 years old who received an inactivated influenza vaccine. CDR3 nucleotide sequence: TGTGCCAGCAGTTATAGACAGGGGCGGGGAGAGACCCAGTACTTC. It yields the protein CASSYRQGRGETQYF.